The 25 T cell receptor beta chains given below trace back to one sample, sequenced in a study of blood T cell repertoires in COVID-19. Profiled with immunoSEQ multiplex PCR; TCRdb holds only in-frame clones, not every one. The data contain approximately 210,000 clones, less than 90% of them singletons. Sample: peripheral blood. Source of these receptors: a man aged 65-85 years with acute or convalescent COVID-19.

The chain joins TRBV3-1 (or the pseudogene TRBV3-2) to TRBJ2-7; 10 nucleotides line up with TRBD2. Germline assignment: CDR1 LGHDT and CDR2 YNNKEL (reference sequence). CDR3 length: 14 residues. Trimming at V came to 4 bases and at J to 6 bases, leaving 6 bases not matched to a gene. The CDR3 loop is CASSPLAGDGEQYF. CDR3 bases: TGTGCCAGCAGCCCCCTAGCGGGAGACGGCGAGCAGTACTTC.

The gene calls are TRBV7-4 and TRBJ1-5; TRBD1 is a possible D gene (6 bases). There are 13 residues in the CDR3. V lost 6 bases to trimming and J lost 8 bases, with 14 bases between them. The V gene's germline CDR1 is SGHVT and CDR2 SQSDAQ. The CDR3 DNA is TGTGCCAGCAGAACGACAGGCCTAGAGCCCCAGCATTTT. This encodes CASRTTGLEPQHF.

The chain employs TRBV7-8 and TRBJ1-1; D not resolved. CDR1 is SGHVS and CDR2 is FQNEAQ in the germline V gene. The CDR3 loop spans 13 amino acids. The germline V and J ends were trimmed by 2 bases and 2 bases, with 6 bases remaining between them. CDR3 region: CASSLRENTEAFF. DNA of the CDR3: TGTGCCAGCAGCTTACGGGAAAACACTGAAGCTTTCTTT.

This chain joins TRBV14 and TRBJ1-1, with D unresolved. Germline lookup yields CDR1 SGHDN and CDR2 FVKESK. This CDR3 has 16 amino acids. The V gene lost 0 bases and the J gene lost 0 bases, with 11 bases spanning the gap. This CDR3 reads CASSQDSGSMNTEAFF. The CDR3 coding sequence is TGTGCCAGCAGCCAAGATTCCGGGAGCATGAACACTGAAGCTTTCTTT. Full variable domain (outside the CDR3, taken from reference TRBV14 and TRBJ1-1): EAGVTQFPSHSVIEKGQTVTLRCDPISGHDNLYWYRRVMGKEIKFLLHFVKESKQDESGMPNNRFLAERTGGTYSTLKVQPAELEDSGVYFCASSQDSGSMNTEAFFGQGTRLTVV.

CDR3 nucleotides: TGCGCCAGCAGCTTCCAGGGGGGCCAAGAGACCCAGTACTTC. Translation gives CASSFQGGQETQYF. This chain links TRBV5-1 with TRBJ2-5; D is possibly TRBD1 (7 bases). V was cut by 2 bases and J by 1 base, with 9 bases left in between. There are 14 residues in the CDR3. The germline V gene has CDR1 SGHRS and CDR2 YFSETQ.

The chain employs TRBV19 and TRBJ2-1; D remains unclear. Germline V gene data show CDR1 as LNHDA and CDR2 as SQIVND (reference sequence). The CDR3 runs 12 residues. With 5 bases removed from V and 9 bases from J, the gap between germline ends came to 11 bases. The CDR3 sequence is CASSDPSSEQFF. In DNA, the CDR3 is TGTGCCAGTAGTGATCCGTCTAGTGAGCAGTTCTTC.

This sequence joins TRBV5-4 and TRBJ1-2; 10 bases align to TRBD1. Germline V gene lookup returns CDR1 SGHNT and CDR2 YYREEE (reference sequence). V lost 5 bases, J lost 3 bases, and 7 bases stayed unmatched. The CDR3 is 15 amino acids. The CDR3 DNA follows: TGTGCCAGCAGTTCTCAAGGGACAGGGGACTATGGCTACACCTTC. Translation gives CASSSQGTGDYGYTF. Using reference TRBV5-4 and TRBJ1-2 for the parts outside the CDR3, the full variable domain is ETGVTQSPTHLIKTRGQQVTLRCSSQSGHNTVSWYQQALGQGPQFIFQYYREEENGRGNFPPRFSGLQFPNYSSELNVNALELDDSALYLCASSSQGTGDYGYTFGSGTRLTVV.

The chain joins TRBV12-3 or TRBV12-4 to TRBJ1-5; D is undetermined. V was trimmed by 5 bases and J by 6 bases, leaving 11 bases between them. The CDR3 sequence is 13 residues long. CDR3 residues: CASSLGDSQPQHF. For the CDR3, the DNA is TGTGCCAGCAGTCTGGGAGACTCTCAGCCCCAGCATTTT.

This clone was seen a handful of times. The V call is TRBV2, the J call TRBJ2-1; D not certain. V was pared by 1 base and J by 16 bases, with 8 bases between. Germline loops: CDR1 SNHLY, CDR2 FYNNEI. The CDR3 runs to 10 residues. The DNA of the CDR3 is TGTGCCAGCAGTGAAGGGAGACGTTTCTTC. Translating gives CASSEGRRFF.

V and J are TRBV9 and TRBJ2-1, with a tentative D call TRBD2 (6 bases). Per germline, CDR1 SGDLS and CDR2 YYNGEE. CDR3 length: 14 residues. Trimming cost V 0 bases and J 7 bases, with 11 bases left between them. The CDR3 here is CASSVDGSMNEQFF. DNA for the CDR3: TGTGCCAGCAGCGTAGACGGGAGTATGAATGAGCAGTTCTTC.

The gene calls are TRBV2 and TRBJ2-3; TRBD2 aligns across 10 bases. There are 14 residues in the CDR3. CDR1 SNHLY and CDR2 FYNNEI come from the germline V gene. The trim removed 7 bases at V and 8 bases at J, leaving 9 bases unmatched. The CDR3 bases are TGTGCCAGCACGGGGCTAGCGGGAGTCGGTACGCAGTATTTT. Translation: CASTGLAGVGTQYF.

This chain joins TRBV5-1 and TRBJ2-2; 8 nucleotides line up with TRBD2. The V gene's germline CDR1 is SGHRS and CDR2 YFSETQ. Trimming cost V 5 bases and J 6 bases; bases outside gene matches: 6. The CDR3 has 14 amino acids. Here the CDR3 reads CASSFSGSSGELFF. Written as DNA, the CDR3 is TGCGCCAGCAGTTTCAGCGGGAGTTCCGGGGAGCTGTTTTTT.

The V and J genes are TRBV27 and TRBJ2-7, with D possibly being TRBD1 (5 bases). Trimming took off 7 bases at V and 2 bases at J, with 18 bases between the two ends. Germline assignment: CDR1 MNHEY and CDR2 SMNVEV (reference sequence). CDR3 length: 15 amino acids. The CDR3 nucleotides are TGTGCCAGCAAAAGATTCGAGACAGAAGCCTACGAGCAGTACTTC. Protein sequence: CASKRFETEAYEQYF.

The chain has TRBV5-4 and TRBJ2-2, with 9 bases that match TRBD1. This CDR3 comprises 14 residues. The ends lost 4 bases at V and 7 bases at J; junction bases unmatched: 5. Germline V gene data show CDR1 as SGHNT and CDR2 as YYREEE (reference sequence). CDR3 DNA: TGTGCCAGCAGCAGGACAGGGGAGGGCGGGGAGCTGTTTTTT. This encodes CASSRTGEGGELFF.

CDR3 in DNA: TGTGCCAGCAGTCTAGGACAGGTTAACACTGAAGCTTTCTTT. As protein: CASSLGQVNTEAFF. The chain links TRBV11-2 to TRBJ1-1; 7 positions agree with TRBD1. CDR3 size: 14 residues. Germline CDR1 and CDR2: SGHAT and FQNNGV. V lost 6 bases, J lost 2 bases, and 6 bases stayed unmatched. Full variable domain (rest looked up from reference TRBV11-2 and TRBJ1-1): EAGVAQSPRYKIIEKRQSVAFWCNPISGHATLYWYQQILGQGPKLLIQFQNNGVVDDSQLPKDRFSAERLKGVDSTLKIQPAKLEDSAVYLCASSLGQVNTEAFFGQGTRLTVV.

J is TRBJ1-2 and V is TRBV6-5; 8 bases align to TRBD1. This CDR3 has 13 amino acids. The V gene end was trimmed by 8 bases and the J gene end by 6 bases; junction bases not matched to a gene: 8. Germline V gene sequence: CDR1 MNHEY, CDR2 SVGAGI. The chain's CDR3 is CASGRQGRNGYTF. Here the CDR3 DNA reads TGTGCCAGCGGACGACAGGGGAGAAATGGCTACACCTTC.

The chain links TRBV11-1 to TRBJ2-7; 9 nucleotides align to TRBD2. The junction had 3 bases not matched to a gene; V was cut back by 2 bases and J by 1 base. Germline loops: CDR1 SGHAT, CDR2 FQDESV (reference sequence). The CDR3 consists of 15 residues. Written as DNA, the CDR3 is TGTGCCAGCAGCTTAAGACTAGCGGAATCCTACGAGCAGTACTTC. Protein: CASSLRLAESYEQYF.

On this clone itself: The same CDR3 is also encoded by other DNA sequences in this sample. The CDR3 coding sequence is TGTGCCAGCAGCTTGGGACAGGGTATGAACACTGAAGCTTTCTTT. It translates to CASSLGQGMNTEAFF. This chain joins TRBV5-4 and TRBJ1-1; TRBD1 matches at 7 bases. CDR3 length: 15 amino acids. The V gene end was trimmed by 0 bases and the J gene end by 0 bases; junction bases not matched to a gene: 2. Germline CDR1 is SGHNT and CDR2 is YYREEE (reference sequence). The full variable domain, rest sourced from reference TRBV5-4 and TRBJ1-1, is ETGVTQSPTHLIKTRGQQVTLRCSSQSGHNTVSWYQQALGQGPQFIFQYYREEENGRGNFPPRFSGLQFPNYSSELNVNALELDDSALYLCASSLGQGMNTEAFFGQGTRLTVV.

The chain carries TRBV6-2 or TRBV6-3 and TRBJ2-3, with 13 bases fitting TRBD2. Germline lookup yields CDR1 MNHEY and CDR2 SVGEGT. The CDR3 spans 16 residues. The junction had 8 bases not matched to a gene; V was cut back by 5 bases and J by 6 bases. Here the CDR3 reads CASSPTLAGGPDTQYF. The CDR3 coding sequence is TGTGCCAGCAGTCCAACACTAGCGGGAGGGCCTGATACGCAGTATTTT.

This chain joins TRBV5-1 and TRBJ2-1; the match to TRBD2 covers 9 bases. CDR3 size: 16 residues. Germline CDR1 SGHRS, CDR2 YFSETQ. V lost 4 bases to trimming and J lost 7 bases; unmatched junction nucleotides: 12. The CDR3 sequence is CASSPTIAGVGNEQFF. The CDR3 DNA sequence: TGCGCCAGCAGCCCAACGATAGCGGGAGTGGGGAATGAGCAGTTCTTC.

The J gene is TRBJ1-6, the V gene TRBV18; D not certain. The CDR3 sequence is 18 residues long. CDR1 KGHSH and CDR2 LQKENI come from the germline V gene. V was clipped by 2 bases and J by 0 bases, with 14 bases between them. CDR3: CASSPIFGESSYNSPLHF. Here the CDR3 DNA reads TGTGCCAGCTCACCAATCTTCGGGGAGAGCTCCTATAATTCACCCCTCCACTTT.

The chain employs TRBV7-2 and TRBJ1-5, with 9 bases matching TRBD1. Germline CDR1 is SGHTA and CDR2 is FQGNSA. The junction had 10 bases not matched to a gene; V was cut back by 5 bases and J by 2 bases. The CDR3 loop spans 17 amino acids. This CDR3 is CASSPNGGQGGNQPQHF. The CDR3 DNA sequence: TGTGCCAGCAGCCCGAACGGGGGACAGGGAGGCAATCAGCCCCAGCATTTT.

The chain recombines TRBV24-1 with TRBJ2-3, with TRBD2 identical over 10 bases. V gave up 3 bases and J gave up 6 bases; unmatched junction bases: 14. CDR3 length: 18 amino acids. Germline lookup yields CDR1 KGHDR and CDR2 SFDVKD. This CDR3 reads CATSDASGSSPSLDTQYF. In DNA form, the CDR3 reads TGTGCCACCAGTGATGCTAGCGGGAGTTCACCCTCTTTGGATACGCAGTATTTT.

The CDR3 sequence is CSPFYNEQFF. DNA for the CDR3: TGCAGCCCTTTCTACAATGAGCAGTTCTTC. The chain joins TRBV20-1 to TRBJ2-1; no definite D call. The CDR3 runs to 10 residues. The V gene's germline CDR1 is DFQATT and CDR2 SNEGSKA (reference sequence).

The CDR3 here is CASSLAGGGANEQFF. DNA of the CDR3: TGCGCCAGCAGCTTGGCGGGGGGAGGTGCTAATGAGCAGTTCTTC. The chain carries TRBV5-1 and TRBJ2-1, with 7 bases identical to TRBD2. Per germline, CDR1 SGHRS and CDR2 YFSETQ. This CDR3 spans 15 amino acids. With 0 bases clipped from V and 7 bases from J, the junction kept 7 bases outside the gene matches.